These 18 T cell receptor beta chains share one sample of origin, sequenced in a study of T cells after yellow fever vaccination. Each CDR3 protein gets one entry after TCRdb re-called the 5' RACE reads with MiXCR. The sample contains about 26,000 distinct CDR3 sequences, 4.5% to 6% of which appear only once. The input for sequencing was PBMCs, either bulk or a sorted T-cell subset (CD4+, CD8+, memory, or dextramer-sorted; not recorded which), taken 15 days after the yellow fever booster vaccination. The source of these receptors is a man aged 30 to 45 who received the YFV17D yellow fever vaccine.

This clonotype was picked up many times. The chain links TRBV11-2 to TRBJ1-1; 8 bases agree with TRBD1. The ends lost 5 bases at V and 12 bases at J; junction bases unmatched: 14. Per the germline V gene, CDR1 is SGHAT and CDR2 is FQNNGV. This CDR3 contains 14 residues. CDR3 residues: CASSVPGTGAGTFF. In nucleotides, the CDR3 is TGTGCCAGCAGCGTCCCCGGGACAGGAGCTGGAACTTTCTTT.

Many counts were recorded for this clonotype. The genes are TRBV27 and TRBJ2-7; D is unresolved. The CDR3 contains 14 residues. Germline assignment: CDR1 MNHEY and CDR2 SMNVEV (reference sequence). V dropped 5 bases and J dropped 7 bases, with 18 bases sitting between them. Here the CDR3 reads CASSRLNVAGEQYF. As DNA, the CDR3 is TGTGCCAGCAGTAGACTCAACGTTGCCGGTGAGCAGTACTTC.

The chain recombines TRBV3-1 with TRBJ1-1; D not certain. The CDR3 totals 15 residues. V lost 0 bases and J lost 1, with 9 bases in between. In germline, CDR1 is LGHDT, CDR2 YNNKEL (reference sequence). CDR3 sequence: CASSQDVLRNTEAFF. CDR3 bases: TGTGCCAGCAGCCAAGATGTGCTTCGGAACACTGAAGCTTTCTTT.

This clonotype has a handful of counts. The chain employs TRBV28 and TRBJ2-3; no clear D. The CDR3 spans 13 residues. Between the trimmed V and J ends, which lost 9 bases and 0 bases, there was a span of 10 bases. The germline V gene encodes CDR1 MDHEN and CDR2 SYDVKM. DNA of the CDR3: TGTGCCAGGAGCCCCGGGAGCACAGATACGCAGTATTTT. Translating it yields CARSPGSTDTQYF.

The chain uses TRBV6-5 and TRBJ2-1, with a weak D call TRBD1 (5 bases). Germline V gene sequence: CDR1 MNHEY, CDR2 SVGAGI. The CDR3 length is 11 residues. The V and J ends lost 7 bases and 11 bases respectively, with 12 bases between them. The CDR3 DNA is TGTGCCAGCACTCAGGGTACAAAGCAGTTCTTC. Translating it yields CASTQGTKQFF.

This clonotype occurred many times. V and J are TRBV4-3 and TRBJ2-3; D perhaps matches TRBD1 (6 bases). Trimming removed 3 bases from V and 4 bases from J, with 20 bases in between. The CDR3 has 17 amino acids. The germline gives CDR1 LGHNA, CDR2 YSLEER. The CDR3, as DNA: TGCGCCAGCAGCCATAAAAGGACAGCGAGGGCGGCAGATACGCAGTATTTT. Translated: CASSHKRTARAADTQYF.

This clonotype was found many times. The chain is built from TRBV7-2 and TRBJ2-7; D gene uncertain. The CDR3 consists of 13 residues. The V gene's germline CDR1 is SGHTA and CDR2 FQGNSA. Trimming took 5 bases from V and 7 from J, leaving 15 bases between them. The CDR3 loop reads CASSQTPSREQYF. The CDR3 region has the DNA TGTGCCAGCAGCCAGACGCCTAGTAGGGAGCAGTACTTC.

This clonotype appeared a few times. J is TRBJ1-5 and V is TRBV5-6; D gene ambiguous. CDR3 length: 13 amino acids. Germline V lookup: CDR1 SGHDT, CDR2 YYEEEE. Trimming took 2 bases from V and 10 from J, leaving 13 bases between them. The CDR3 protein is CASSLGMDDPQHF. The CDR3, as DNA: TGTGCCAGCAGCTTAGGTATGGACGACCCCCAGCATTTT.

CDR3 in DNA: TGTGCCATCAGAGGCGGGGAACGGACCGGGGAGCTGTTTTTT. Amino acid sequence: CAIRGGERTGELFF. The chain employs TRBV10-3 and TRBJ2-2; maybe TRBD2 (6 bases). The CDR3 covers 14 residues. The germline V gene encodes CDR1 ENHRY and CDR2 SYGVKD. V shed 6 bases and J shed 5 bases, with 13 bases lying between them.

Ten or more counts support this clonotype. The chain recombines TRBV19 with TRBJ1-5; TRBD1 aligns across 8 bases. Germline CDR1 is LNHDA and CDR2 is SQIVND (reference sequence). The ends lost 9 bases at V and 9 bases at J; junction bases unmatched: 13. The CDR3 has 14 residues. In DNA, the CDR3 is TGTGCCAGCCAGACTACAGGGGGATCGGGGCCCCAGCATTTT. It is translated as CASQTTGGSGPQHF. Full variable domain (remainder filled in from reference TRBV19 and TRBJ1-5): DGGITQSPKYLFRKEGQNVTLSCEQNLNHDAMYWYRQDPGQGLRLIYYSQIVNDFQKGDIAEGYSVSREKKESFPLTVTSAQKNPTAFYLCASQTTGGSGPQHFGDGTRLSIL.

Ten or more counts support this clonotype. The rearrangement links TRBV7-2 to TRBJ1-1; D gene uncertain. Germline values: CDR1 SGHTA, CDR2 FQGNSA. The V and J ends lost 4 bases and 5 bases respectively, with 8 bases between them. The CDR3 is 12 residues long. The CDR3 loop reads CASSYGPTEAFF. The CDR3 coding sequence is TGTGCCAGCAGCTACGGACCGACTGAAGCTTTCTTT.

This clonotype has a count of ten or more. V is TRBV5-5 and J is TRBJ2-3; D perhaps matches TRBD2 (6 bases). This CDR3 comprises 14 residues. Germline V gene lookup returns CDR1 SGHKS and CDR2 YYEKEE (reference sequence). V was shortened by 5 bases and J by 4 bases, with 14 bases between the two germline ends. As DNA, the CDR3 is TGTGCCAGCAGAAATTTCGGGAGCTCAGATACGCAGTATTTT. Residues: CASRNFGSSDTQYF.

This clonotype was recorded many times. The gene calls are TRBV30 and TRBJ2-1, with 8 bases aligning to TRBD2. Germline V gives CDR1 GTSNPN, CDR2 SVGIG (reference sequence). The CDR3 contains 14 residues. The ends lost 2 bases at V and 6 bases at J; junction bases unmatched: 6. Written as DNA, the CDR3 is TGTGCCTGGAGTTCCACTAGCGGCTCCAATGAGCAGTTCTTC. Translated: CAWSSTSGSNEQFF.

This clonotype was seen at least ten times. The V gene is TRBV20-1, the J gene TRBJ1-5; D gene unclear. Germline CDR1 and CDR2: DFQATT and SNEGSKA (reference sequence). Trimming cost V 6 bases and J 5 bases, with 11 bases left between them. The CDR3 runs to 12 residues. The CDR3, as DNA: TGCAGTGCGGAGCCAGGTGATCAGCCCCAGCATTTT. Its protein is CSAEPGDQPQHF.

This clonotype has a count of ten or more. V usage is TRBV12-3 or TRBV12-4 and J usage is TRBJ2-1, with 10 bases identical to TRBD2. This CDR3 is 16 amino acids long. V lost 6 bases and J lost 7; bases outside the gene matches: 12. CDR3 bases: TGTGCCAGCAGAAGACTAGCGGGTACCCTGCGGAATGAGCAGTTCTTC. This sequence encodes CASRRLAGTLRNEQFF.

This clonotype was seen at least ten times. The chain recombines TRBV7-2 with TRBJ2-2; 10 bases are shared with TRBD2. The CDR3 spans 15 residues. The V and J ends lost 3 bases and 3 bases, in that order; junction bases with no gene match: 1. Germline V lookup: CDR1 SGHTA, CDR2 FQGNSA. The CDR3 loop reads CASSLGLAHTGELFF. CDR3 nucleotide sequence: TGTGCCAGCAGCTTGGGACTAGCGCACACCGGGGAGCTGTTTTTT.

Many counts were recorded for this clonotype. The chain has TRBV6-2 or TRBV6-3 and TRBJ2-2; no reliable D call. CDR1 is MNHEY, CDR2 SVGEGT, per germline. The CDR3 is 12 residues long. Between the trimmed V and J ends, which lost 0 bases and 5 bases, there was a span of 1 base. Here the CDR3 reads CASSYSTGELFF. For the CDR3, the DNA is TGTGCCAGCAGTTACTCGACCGGGGAGCTGTTTTTT.

The table lists this clonotype with many counts. The chain carries TRBV6-5 and TRBJ1-4; D is unclear. V lost 0 bases to trimming and J lost 8 bases, with 7 bases between them. The CDR3 length is 13 residues. CDR1 MNHEY and CDR2 SVGAGI come from the germline V gene. CDR3 nucleotides: TGTGCCAGCAGTTACTCGAATGAGGAAAAACTGTTTTTT. Encoded protein: CASSYSNEEKLFF.